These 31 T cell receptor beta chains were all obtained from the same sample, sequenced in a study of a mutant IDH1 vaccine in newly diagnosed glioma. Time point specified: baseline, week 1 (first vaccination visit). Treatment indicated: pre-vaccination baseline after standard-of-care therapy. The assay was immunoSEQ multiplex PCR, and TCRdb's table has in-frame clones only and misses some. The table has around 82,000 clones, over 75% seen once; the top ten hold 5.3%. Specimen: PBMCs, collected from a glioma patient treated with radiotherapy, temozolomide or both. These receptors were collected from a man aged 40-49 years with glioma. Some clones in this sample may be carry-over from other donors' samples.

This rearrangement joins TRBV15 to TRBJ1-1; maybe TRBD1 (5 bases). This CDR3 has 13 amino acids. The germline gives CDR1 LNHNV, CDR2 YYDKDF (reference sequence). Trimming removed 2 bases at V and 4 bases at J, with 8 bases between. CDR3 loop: CATSRRGGTEAFF. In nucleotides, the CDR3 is TGTGCCACCAGCAGAAGGGGTGGCACTGAAGCTTTCTTT.

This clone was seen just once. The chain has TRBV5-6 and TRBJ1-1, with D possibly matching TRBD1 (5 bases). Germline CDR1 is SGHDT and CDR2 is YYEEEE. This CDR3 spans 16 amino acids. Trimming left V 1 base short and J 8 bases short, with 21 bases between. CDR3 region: CASSLFLARRGREAFF. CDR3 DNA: TGTGCCAGCAGCTTGTTTTTGGCTCGGAGGGGTCGGGAAGCTTTCTTT.

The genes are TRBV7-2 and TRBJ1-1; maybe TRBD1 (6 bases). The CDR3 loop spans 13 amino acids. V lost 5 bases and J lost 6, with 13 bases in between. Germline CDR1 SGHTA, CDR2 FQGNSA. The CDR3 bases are TGTGCCAGCAGCCCCACGAAGGGGGCTGAAGCTTTCTTT. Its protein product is CASSPTKGAEAFF. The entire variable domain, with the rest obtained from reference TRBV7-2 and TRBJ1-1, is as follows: GAGVSQSPSNKVTEKGKDVELRCDPISGHTALYWYRQSLGQGLEFLIYFQGNSAPDKSGLPSDRFSAERTGGSVSTLTIQRTQQEDSAVYLCASSPTKGAEAFFGQGTRLTVV.

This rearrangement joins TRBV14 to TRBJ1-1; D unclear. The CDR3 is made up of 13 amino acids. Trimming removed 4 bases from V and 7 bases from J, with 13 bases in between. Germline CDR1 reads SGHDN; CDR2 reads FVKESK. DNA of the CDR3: TGTGCCAGCAGCCCCCGAACGGACGGTGAAGCTTTCTTT. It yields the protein CASSPRTDGEAFF.

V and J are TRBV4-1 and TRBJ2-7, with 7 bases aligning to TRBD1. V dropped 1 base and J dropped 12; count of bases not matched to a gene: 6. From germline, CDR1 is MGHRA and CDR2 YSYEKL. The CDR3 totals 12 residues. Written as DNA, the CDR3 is TGCGCCAGCAGCCAAGGGACAGGCGTTCCGTACTTC. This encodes CASSQGTGVPYF.

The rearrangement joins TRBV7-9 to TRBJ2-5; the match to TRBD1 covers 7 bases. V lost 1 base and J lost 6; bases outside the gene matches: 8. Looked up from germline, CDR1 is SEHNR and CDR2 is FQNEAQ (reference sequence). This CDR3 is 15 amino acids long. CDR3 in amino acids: CASSLVQGLLKTQYF. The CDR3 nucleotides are TGTGCCAGCAGCTTAGTACAGGGGCTTTTAAAGACCCAGTACTTC. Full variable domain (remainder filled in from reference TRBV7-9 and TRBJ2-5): DTGVSQNPRHKITKRGQNVTFRCDPISEHNRLYWYRQTLGQGPEFLTYFQNEAQLEKSRLLSDRFSAERPKGSFSTLEIQRTEQGDSAMYLCASSLVQGLLKTQYFGPGTRLLVL.

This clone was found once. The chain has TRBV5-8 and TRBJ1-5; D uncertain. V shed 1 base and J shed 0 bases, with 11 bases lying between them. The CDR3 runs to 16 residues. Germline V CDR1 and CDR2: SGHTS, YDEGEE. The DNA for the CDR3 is TGTGCCAGCAGCTTGTTCTGGGGAAATAGCAATCAGCCCCAGCATTTT. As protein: CASSLFWGNSNQPQHF.

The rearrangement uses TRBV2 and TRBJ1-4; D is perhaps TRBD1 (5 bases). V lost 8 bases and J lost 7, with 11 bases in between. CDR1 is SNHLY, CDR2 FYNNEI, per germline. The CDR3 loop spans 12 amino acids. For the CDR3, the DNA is TGTGCCAGCGGGCAGGGTTTTGAAAAACTGTTTTTT. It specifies CASGQGFEKLFF.

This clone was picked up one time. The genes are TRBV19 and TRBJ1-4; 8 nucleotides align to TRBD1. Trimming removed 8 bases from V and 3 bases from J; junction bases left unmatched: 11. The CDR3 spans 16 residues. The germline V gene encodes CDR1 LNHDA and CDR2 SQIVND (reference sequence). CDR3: CASGRTGTIPNEKLFF. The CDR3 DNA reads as TGTGCCAGTGGTAGGACAGGGACGATCCCTAATGAAAAACTGTTTTTT.

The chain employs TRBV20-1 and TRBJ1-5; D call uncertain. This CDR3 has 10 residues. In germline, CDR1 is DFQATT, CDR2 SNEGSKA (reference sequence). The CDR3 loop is CSVIGQPQHF. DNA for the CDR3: TGCAGCGTTATAGGTCAGCCCCAGCATTTT.

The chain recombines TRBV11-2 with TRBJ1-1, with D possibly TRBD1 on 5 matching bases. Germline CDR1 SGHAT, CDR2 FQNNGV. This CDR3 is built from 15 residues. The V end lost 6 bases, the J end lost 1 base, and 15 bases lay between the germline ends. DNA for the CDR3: TGTGCCAGCAGGGCCACCGGGACGGCGAACACTGAAGCTTTCTTT. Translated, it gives CASRATGTANTEAFF.

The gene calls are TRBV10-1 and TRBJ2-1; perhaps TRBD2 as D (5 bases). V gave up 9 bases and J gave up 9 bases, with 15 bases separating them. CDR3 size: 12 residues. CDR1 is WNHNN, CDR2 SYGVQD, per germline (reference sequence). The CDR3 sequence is CASSSRAGEQFF. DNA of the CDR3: TGCGCCAGTTCCTCAAGGGCGGGTGAGCAGTTCTTC.

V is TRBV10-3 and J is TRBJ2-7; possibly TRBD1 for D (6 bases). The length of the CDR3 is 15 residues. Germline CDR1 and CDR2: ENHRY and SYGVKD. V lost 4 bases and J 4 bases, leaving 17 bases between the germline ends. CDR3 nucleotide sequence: TGTGCCATCAGTGCGATGGGGGCGGAGGCTTACGAGCAGTACTTC. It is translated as CAISAMGAEAYEQYF.

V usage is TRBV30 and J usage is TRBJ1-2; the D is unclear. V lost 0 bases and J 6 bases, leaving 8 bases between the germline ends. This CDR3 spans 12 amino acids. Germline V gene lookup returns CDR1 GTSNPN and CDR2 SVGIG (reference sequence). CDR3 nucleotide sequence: TGTGCCTGGAGTGTACTCTCTCATGGCTACACCTTC. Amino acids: CAWSVLSHGYTF.

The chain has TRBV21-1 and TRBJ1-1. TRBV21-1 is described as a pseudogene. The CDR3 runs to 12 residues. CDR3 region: CASARRAVSAFF. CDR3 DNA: TGTGCCAGCGCGAGGCGGGCAGTTTCGGCTTTCTTT.

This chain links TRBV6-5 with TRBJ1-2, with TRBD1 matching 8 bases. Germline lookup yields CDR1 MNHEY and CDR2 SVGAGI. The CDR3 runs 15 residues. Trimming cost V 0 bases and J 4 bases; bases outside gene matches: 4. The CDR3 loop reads CASSYSTGETYGYTF. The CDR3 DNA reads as TGTGCCAGCAGTTACTCGACAGGGGAGACCTATGGCTACACCTTC.

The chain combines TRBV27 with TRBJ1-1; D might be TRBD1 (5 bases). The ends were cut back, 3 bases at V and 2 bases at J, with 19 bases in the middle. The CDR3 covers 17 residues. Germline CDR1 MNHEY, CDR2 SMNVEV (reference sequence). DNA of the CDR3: TGTGCCAGCAGTTTTTTTAAGGCAGGGCCAACTAACACTGAAGCTTTCTTT. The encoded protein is CASSFFKAGPTNTEAFF.

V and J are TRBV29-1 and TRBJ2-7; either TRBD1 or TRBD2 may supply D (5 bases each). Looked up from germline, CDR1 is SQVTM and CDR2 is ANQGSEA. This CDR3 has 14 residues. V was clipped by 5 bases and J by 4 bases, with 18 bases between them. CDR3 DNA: TGCAGCGTTCAATCCAGGGTGGGAGCTTACGAGCAGTACTTC. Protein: CSVQSRVGAYEQYF.

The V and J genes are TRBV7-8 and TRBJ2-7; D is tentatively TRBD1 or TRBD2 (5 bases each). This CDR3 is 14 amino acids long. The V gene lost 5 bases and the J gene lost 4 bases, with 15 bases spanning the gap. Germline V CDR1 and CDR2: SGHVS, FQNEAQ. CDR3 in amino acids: CASSPLGALYEQYF. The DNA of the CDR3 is TGTGCCAGCAGCCCTCTCGGGGCCCTGTACGAGCAGTACTTC.

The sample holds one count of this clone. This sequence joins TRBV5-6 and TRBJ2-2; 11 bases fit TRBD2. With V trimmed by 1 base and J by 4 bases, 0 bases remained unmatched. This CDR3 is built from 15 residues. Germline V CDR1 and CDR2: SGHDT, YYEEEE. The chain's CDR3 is CASSLLAGGTGELFF. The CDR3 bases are TGTGCCAGCAGCTTGCTAGCGGGGGGCACCGGGGAGCTGTTTTTT.

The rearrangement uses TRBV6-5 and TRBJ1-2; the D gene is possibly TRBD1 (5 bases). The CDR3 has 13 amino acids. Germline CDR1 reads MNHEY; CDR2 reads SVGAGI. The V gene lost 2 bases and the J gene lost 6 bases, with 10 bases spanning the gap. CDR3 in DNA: TGTGCCAGCAGTTACCGGTCGGGGGATGGCTACACCTTC. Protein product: CASSYRSGDGYTF.

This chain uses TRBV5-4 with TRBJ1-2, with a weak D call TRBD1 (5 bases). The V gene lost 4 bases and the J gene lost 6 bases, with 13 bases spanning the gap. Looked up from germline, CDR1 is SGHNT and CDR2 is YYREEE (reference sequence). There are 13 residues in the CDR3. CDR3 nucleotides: TGTGCCAGCAGCATCGCCGGGACTGATGGCTACACCTTC. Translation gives CASSIAGTDGYTF.

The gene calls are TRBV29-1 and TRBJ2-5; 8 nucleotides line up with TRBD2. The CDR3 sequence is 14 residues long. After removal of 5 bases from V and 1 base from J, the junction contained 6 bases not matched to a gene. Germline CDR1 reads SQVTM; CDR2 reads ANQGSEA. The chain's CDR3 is CSVRLGGGQETQYF. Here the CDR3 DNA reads TGCAGCGTTAGACTCGGGGGGGGCCAAGAGACCCAGTACTTC.

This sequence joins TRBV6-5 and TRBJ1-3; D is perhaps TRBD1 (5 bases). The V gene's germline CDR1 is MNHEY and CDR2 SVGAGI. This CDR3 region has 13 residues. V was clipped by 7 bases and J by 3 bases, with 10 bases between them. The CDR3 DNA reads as TGTGCCAGCATGGGGGTTTTTGGAAACACCATATATTTT. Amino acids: CASMGVFGNTIYF.

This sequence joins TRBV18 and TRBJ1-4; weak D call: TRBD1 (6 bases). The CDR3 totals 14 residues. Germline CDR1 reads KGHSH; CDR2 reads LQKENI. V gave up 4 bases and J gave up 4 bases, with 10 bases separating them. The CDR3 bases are TGTGCCAGCTCACTTGGGGGCGGTAATGAAAAACTGTTTTTT. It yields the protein CASSLGGGNEKLFF. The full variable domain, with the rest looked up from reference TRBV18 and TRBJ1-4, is NAGVMQNPRHLVRRRGQEARLRCSPMKGHSHVYWYRQLPEEGLKFMVYLQKENIIDESGMPKERFSAEFPKEGPSILRIQQVVRGDSAAYFCASSLGGGNEKLFFGSGTQLSVL.

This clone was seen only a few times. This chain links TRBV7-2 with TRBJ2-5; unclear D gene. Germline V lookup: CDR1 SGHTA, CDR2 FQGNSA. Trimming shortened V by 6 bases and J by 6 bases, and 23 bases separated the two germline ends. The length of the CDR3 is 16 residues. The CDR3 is CASSHPGGPPRQTQYF. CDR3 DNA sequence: TGTGCCAGCAGTCATCCCGGCGGACCCCCGAGGCAGACCCAGTACTTC.

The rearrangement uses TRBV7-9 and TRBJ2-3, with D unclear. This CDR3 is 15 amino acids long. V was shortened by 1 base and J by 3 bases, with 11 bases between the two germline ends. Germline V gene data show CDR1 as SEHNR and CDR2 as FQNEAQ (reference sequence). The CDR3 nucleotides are TGTGCCAGCAGCTTAGAGAATTTTCCGACAGATACGCAGTATTTT. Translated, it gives CASSLENFPTDTQYF.

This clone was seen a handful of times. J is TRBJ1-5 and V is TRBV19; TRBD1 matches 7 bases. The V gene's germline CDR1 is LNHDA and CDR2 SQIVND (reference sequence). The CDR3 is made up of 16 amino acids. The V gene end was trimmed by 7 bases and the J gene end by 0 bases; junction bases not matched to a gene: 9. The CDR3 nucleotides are TGTGCCAGTACCTATGAGGGACAGATTAGCAATCAGCCCCAGCATTTT. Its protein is CASTYEGQISNQPQHF.

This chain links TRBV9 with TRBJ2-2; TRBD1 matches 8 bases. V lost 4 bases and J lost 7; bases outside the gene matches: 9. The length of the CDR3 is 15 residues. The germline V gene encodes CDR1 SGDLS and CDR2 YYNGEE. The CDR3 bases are TGTGCCAGCAGCCACGGACAGGGTTTAGGCGGGGAGCTGTTTTTT. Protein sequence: CASSHGQGLGGELFF.

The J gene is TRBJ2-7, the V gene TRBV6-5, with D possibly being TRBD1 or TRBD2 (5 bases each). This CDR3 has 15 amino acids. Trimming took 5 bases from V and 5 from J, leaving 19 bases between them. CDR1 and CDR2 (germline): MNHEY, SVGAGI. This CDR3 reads CASSTISRDGHEQYF. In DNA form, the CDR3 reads TGTGCCAGCAGTACCATAAGCCGGGACGGCCACGAGCAGTACTTC.

The CDR3 nucleotides read TGTGCCAGCAGCCAACAAGGGTTTTCCGGGGAGCTGTTTTTT. Residues: CASSQQGFSGELFF. This chain links TRBV13 with TRBJ2-2; D is unresolved. Germline-derived CDR1 and CDR2 are PRHDT and FYEKMQ (reference sequence). V was shortened by 5 bases and J by 6 bases, with 13 bases between the two germline ends. The CDR3 totals 14 residues.